These 28 T cell receptor beta chains share one sample of origin, sequenced in a study of cytomegalovirus exposure and HLA in healthy donors. With 60 Vbeta and 13 Jbeta primers, the PCR was carried out. Repertoires were generated with immunoSEQ multiplex PCR, while TCRdb's copy carries only in-frame clones and drops some. This table has some 170,000 clones, roughly 80% appearing once. Sample: PBMCs. All receptors come from a female donor in good health and CMV-seronegative.

This chain joins TRBV4-1 and TRBJ2-1; D unresolved. The CDR3 length is 14 residues. Germline V gene data show CDR1 as MGHRA and CDR2 as YSYEKL. Trimming removed 4 bases from V and 5 bases from J, with 12 bases in between. CDR3 protein: CASSPTSEDNEQFF. In nucleotides, the CDR3 is TGCGCCAGCAGCCCCACCAGTGAGGACAATGAGCAGTTCTTC.

About this clone itself: The junction departs from the called germline gene at one end, perhaps through a read error. The chain joins TRBV7-9 to TRBJ1-3; D gene ambiguous. The CDR3 covers 16 residues. Per germline, CDR1 SEHNR and CDR2 FQNEAQ (reference sequence). This CDR3 is CSSSLGAGDSGNTIYF. CDR3 sequence (DNA): TGTTCCAGCAGCTTAGGTGCCGGAGACTCTGGAAACACCATATATTTT.

The CDR3 spells CSVAGSGFNEQFF. CDR3 coding DNA: TGCAGCGTTGCAGGGTCGGGTTTCAATGAGCAGTTCTTC. The V gene is TRBV29-1, the J gene TRBJ2-1, with D possibly TRBD1 on 5 matching bases. Trimming removed 4 bases at V and 6 bases at J, with 13 bases between. Germline loops: CDR1 SQVTM, CDR2 ANQGSEA. This CDR3 comprises 13 residues.

The genes are TRBV18 and TRBJ2-7; tentatively, D is TRBD2 (6 bases). The V gene's germline CDR1 is KGHSH and CDR2 LQKENI. This CDR3 is 13 amino acids long. The V and J ends lost 6 bases and 7 bases respectively, with 16 bases between them. The CDR3 nucleotides are TGTGCCAGCTCTCGCAATGGAGGGGAAGAGCAGTACTTC. Its protein product is CASSRNGGEEQYF.

This clone has just a few counts. J is TRBJ1-1 and V is TRBV4-1, with 7 positions matching TRBD1. This CDR3 has 16 residues. Germline V gene lookup returns CDR1 MGHRA and CDR2 YSYEKL. Trimming took 5 bases from V and 1 from J; bases not matched to a gene: 10. The CDR3 bases are TGCGCCAGCAGCAACTTCCCTCGGACAGGGAACACTGAAGCTTTCTTT. Its translation: CASSNFPRTGNTEAFF.

This chain links TRBV7-8 with TRBJ1-5, with a tentative D call TRBD1 (6 bases). The V gene's germline CDR1 is SGHVS and CDR2 FQNEAQ. The CDR3 has 14 amino acids. Trimming stripped 1 base from V and 7 bases from J, with 11 bases between. DNA of the CDR3: TGTGCCAGCAGCTTAGAACAGGGTGACCAGCCCCAGCATTTT. Translating gives CASSLEQGDQPQHF.

This sequence joins TRBV5-5 and TRBJ2-5; perhaps TRBD1 as D (5 bases). Matching the DNA end better, TRBJ2-7 makes the J call doubtful. The CDR3 covers 17 residues. The germline V gene has CDR1 SGHKS and CDR2 YYEKEE (reference sequence). The CDR3 spells CASSLSGQASSHYEQYF. Here the CDR3 DNA reads TGTGCCAGCAGCTTGTCAGGGCAGGCCAGTTCTCACTACGAGCAGTACTTC.

The gene calls are TRBV2 and TRBJ1-1; 9 nucleotides match TRBD1. The ends lost 4 bases at V and 10 bases at J; junction bases unmatched: 4. The germline V gene encodes CDR1 SNHLY and CDR2 FYNNEI. This CDR3 spans 12 amino acids. CDR3 nucleotide sequence: TGTGCCAGCAGTGTACGACAGGGGGGAGCTTTCTTT. Translating gives CASSVRQGGAFF.

This clone appeared once. V gene TRBV10-1 combines with J gene TRBJ2-1; 10 nucleotides line up with TRBD2. V was clipped by 8 bases and J by 5 bases; unmatched bases: 12. CDR1 is WNHNN, CDR2 SYGVQD, per germline (reference sequence). The CDR3 sequence is 16 residues long. CDR3 amino acids: CASGASGSVIHNEQFF. CDR3 sequence (DNA): TGCGCCAGCGGGGCTAGCGGGAGCGTTATCCACAATGAGCAGTTCTTC.

This clone was observed once. V usage is TRBV27 and J usage is TRBJ2-7; D not resolved. CDR3 length: 13 residues. Germline V CDR1 and CDR2: MNHEY, SMNVEV (reference sequence). V lost 5 bases and J lost 3, with 11 bases in between. CDR3 protein: CASSPYPSYEQYF. For the CDR3, the DNA is TGTGCCAGCAGTCCATACCCGAGCTACGAGCAGTACTTC.

The chain couples TRBV5-6 to TRBJ2-7; 9 bases line up with TRBD2. This CDR3 has 15 residues. The ends lost 0 bases at V and 4 bases at J; junction bases unmatched: 5. CDR1 is SGHDT and CDR2 is YYEEEE in the germline V gene. This CDR3 is CASSLGGRAYYEQYF. The DNA of the CDR3 is TGTGCCAGCAGCTTGGGCGGGAGGGCCTATTACGAGCAGTACTTC.

The chain carries TRBV7-9 and TRBJ2-1; TRBD2 matches 8 bases. The germline V gene encodes CDR1 SEHNR and CDR2 FQNEAQ (reference sequence). V was clipped by 1 base and J by 5 bases; unmatched bases: 10. This CDR3 has 17 residues. The CDR3 nucleotides read TGTGCCAGCAGCTTAGTAGCGGGGCCCGGGAAAGACAATGAGCAGTTCTTC. Translation gives CASSLVAGPGKDNEQFF.

CDR3: CASSQDFTDTQYF. The DNA for the CDR3 is TGCGCCAGCAGCCAGGACTTCACAGATACGCAGTATTTT. J is TRBJ2-3 and V is TRBV4-3; the D gene is possibly TRBD2 (5 bases). Per the germline V gene, CDR1 is LGHNA and CDR2 is YSLEER. V gave up 3 bases and J gave up 2 bases, with 6 bases separating them. The CDR3 is 13 residues long.

The chain joins TRBV6-6 to TRBJ1-4; D uncertain. Germline V gives CDR1 MNHNY, CDR2 SVGAGI (reference sequence). The germline V and J ends were trimmed by 5 bases and 8 bases, with 9 bases remaining between them. The CDR3 runs 12 residues. CDR3 sequence reads: CASSPSQEKLFF. CDR3 in DNA: TGTGCCAGCAGTCCCTCACAAGAAAAACTGTTTTTT.

J is TRBJ2-3 and V is TRBV7-3, with 12 bases lining up with TRBD2. The CDR3 contains 14 residues. With V trimmed by 8 bases and J by 4 bases, 4 bases remained unmatched. Germline loops: CDR1 SGHTA, CDR2 FQGTGA. As DNA, the CDR3 is TGTGCCAGCCAACTAGCGGGGGGCGCAGATACGCAGTATTTT. Protein: CASQLAGGADTQYF.

Concerning this clone itself: Other DNA sequences within the sample encode an identical CDR3. The rearrangement joins TRBV27 to TRBJ2-7; weak D call: TRBD2 (6 bases). Germline CDR1 MNHEY, CDR2 SMNVEV (reference sequence). V was shortened by 6 bases and J by 3 bases, with 6 bases between the two germline ends. This CDR3 has 11 amino acids. This chain's CDR3 is CASRGGYEQYF. In DNA, the CDR3 is TGTGCCAGCAGGGGGGGCTACGAGCAGTACTTC.

The chain is built from TRBV13 and TRBJ2-7; 7 bases are a match to TRBD1. The V segment lost 2 bases and the J segment 1 base; nucleotides outside the gene matches: 8. The CDR3 totals 16 residues. From germline, CDR1 is PRHDT and CDR2 FYEKMQ (reference sequence). This chain's CDR3 is CASSLLARQGSYEQYF. The CDR3 bases are TGTGCCAGCAGCTTACTCGCCCGACAGGGTTCCTACGAGCAGTACTTC.

CDR3 loop: CASSPLVSGSLGEQYF. The CDR3, as DNA: TGCGCCAGCAGCCCGCTAGTTAGCGGGAGTCTGGGTGAGCAGTACTTC. V and J are TRBV4-1 and TRBJ2-7, with 9 positions matching TRBD2. CDR3 length: 16 amino acids. Germline V gene sequence: CDR1 MGHRA, CDR2 YSYEKL. Trimming cost V 4 bases and J 7 bases; bases outside gene matches: 14.

The rearrangement joins TRBV5-1 to TRBJ1-2; no clear D gene. V dropped 7 bases and J dropped 1 base, with 8 bases sitting between them. This CDR3 comprises 12 residues. Germline CDR1 SGHRS, CDR2 YFSETQ. The CDR3 loop reads CASGGVNYGYTF. The CDR3 DNA reads TGCGCCAGCGGAGGCGTTAACTATGGCTACACCTTC. Drawing the rest from reference TRBV5-1 and TRBJ1-2, the complete variable domain is KAGVTQTPRYLIKTRGQQVTLSCSPISGHRSVSWYQQTPGQGLQFLFEYFSETQRNKGNFPGRFSGRQFSNSRSEMNVSTLELGDSALYLCASGGVNYGYTFGSGTRLTVV.

The CDR3 is CASSEARGYEQFF. CDR3 nucleotide sequence: TGTGCCAGCAGTGAAGCGAGGGGGTATGAGCAGTTCTTC. The V and J genes are TRBV2 and TRBJ2-1, with D perhaps matching TRBD1 (6 bases). The CDR3 length is 13 residues. Germline V gives CDR1 SNHLY, CDR2 FYNNEI. The germline V and J ends were trimmed by 0 bases and 8 bases, with 8 bases remaining between them.

The gene calls are TRBV7-9 and TRBJ2-1; 9 nucleotides align to TRBD1. The length of the CDR3 is 14 residues. Germline V gene data show CDR1 as SEHNR and CDR2 as FQNEAQ (reference sequence). J gave up 6 bases and V 1 base, and 1 base lay outside the gene matches. As DNA, the CDR3 is TGTGCCAGCAGCTTAGGGACAGGGGCCAATGAGCAGTTCTTC. The encoded protein is CASSLGTGANEQFF. Full variable domain (rest looked up from reference TRBV7-9 and TRBJ2-1): DTGVSQNPRHKITKRGQNVTFRCDPISEHNRLYWYRQTLGQGPEFLTYFQNEAQLEKSRLLSDRFSAERPKGSFSTLEIQRTEQGDSAMYLCASSLGTGANEQFFGPGTRLTVL.

The V and J genes are TRBV7-2 and TRBJ1-6; tentative D call: TRBD1 (6 bases). The ends were cut back, 1 base at V and 6 bases at J, with 22 bases in the middle. Germline lookup yields CDR1 SGHTA and CDR2 FQGNSA. The CDR3 totals 19 residues. CDR3 sequence reads: CASSLVFHLQGSPNSPLHF. The CDR3 DNA reads TGTGCCAGCAGCTTAGTTTTCCACCTCCAGGGGAGCCCTAATTCACCCCTCCACTTT.

The chain uses TRBV6-1 and TRBJ2-5; the match to TRBD2 covers 10 bases. The CDR3 runs to 13 residues. V lost 6 bases and J lost 9; bases outside the gene matches: 7. CDR1 and CDR2 (germline): MNHNS, SASEGT. CDR3 in DNA: TGTGCCAGCAGGGCTAGCGGGGGTTTGGCCCAGTACTTC. Protein: CASRASGGLAQYF.

The chain recombines TRBV4-1 with TRBJ1-2; D is uncertain. This CDR3 comprises 14 residues. Trimming took off 4 bases at V and 3 bases at J, with 12 bases between the two ends. CDR1 is MGHRA, CDR2 YSYEKL, per germline. CDR3 coding DNA: TGCGCCAGCAGCCGACTCGGGAGTTACTATGGCTACACCTTC. This codes for CASSRLGSYYGYTF.

The V and J genes are TRBV2 and TRBJ2-2; D is unclear. Trimming removed 1 base from V and 6 bases from J, with 9 bases in between. The length of the CDR3 is 14 residues. Germline V gene sequence: CDR1 SNHLY, CDR2 FYNNEI. The DNA of the CDR3 is TGTGCCAGCAGTGAAGGCCCCGTAGCCGGGGAGCTGTTTTTT. Amino acids: CASSEGPVAGELFF. Full variable domain (outside the CDR3, taken from reference TRBV2 and TRBJ2-2): EPEVTQTPSHQVTQMGQEVILRCVPISNHLYFYWYRQILGQKVEFLVSFYNNEISEKSEIFDDQFSVERPDGSNFTLKIRSTKLEDSAMYFCASSEGPVAGELFFGEGSRLTVL.

The CDR3 sequence: CASSFRGGGDTEAFF. CDR3 nucleotides: TGTGCCAGCAGCTTTAGAGGAGGGGGGGACACTGAAGCTTTCTTT. The chain joins TRBV13 to TRBJ1-1; tentatively, D is TRBD1 (6 bases). CDR1 and CDR2 from the germline V gene are PRHDT and FYEKMQ (reference sequence). The CDR3 consists of 15 residues. Between the trimmed V and J ends, which lost 3 bases and 3 bases, there was a span of 14 bases.

The chain couples TRBV4-1 to TRBJ1-2; D may be TRBD1 (6 bases). This CDR3 spans 14 amino acids. Looked up from germline, CDR1 is MGHRA and CDR2 is YSYEKL. V was cut by 4 bases and J by 6 bases, with 15 bases left in between. The CDR3 protein is CASSLQGPGNGYTF. The CDR3 DNA reads TGCGCCAGCAGCCTACAGGGACCCGGGAATGGCTACACCTTC.

This sequence joins TRBV5-1 and TRBJ1-6; no definite D call. The germline V gene encodes CDR1 SGHRS and CDR2 YFSETQ. CDR3 length equals 12 residues. Between the trimmed V and J ends, which lost 1 base and 10 bases, there was a span of 6 bases. The chain's CDR3 is CASSLRGSPLHF. The DNA of the CDR3 is TGCGCCAGCAGCTTGCGCGGGTCACCCCTCCACTTT.